This T cell receptor beta chain was retrieved from a study of regulatory T cells in long-lasting Graves disease. This clonotype was seen repeatedly, ten times or more. Construction of the TCR beta libraries employed iRepertoire HTBI primers in conjunction with Arm-PCR of CDR3 regions. TCRdb independently ran MiXCR on the multiplex PCR reads; one entry per CDR3 protein. The data show around 400,000 distinct CDR3 sequences, roughly a sixth seen once. Time point noted: newly diagnosed GD, antithyroid drugs for less than 3 months. The TCR library was made from RNA that had been extracted from PBMCs in TRIzol. From germline, CDR1 is SGDLS and CDR2 YYNGEE. J lost 4 bases, V lost 0 bases, and 4 bases had no gene match. The length of the CDR3 is 14 residues.

Material: peripheral blood mononuclear cells (PBMCs), obtained at new diagnosis, from a patient treated with antithyroid drugs. The clonotype originates from a female donor with Graves disease. This chain joins TRBV9 and TRBJ2-7; the match to TRBD1 covers 7 bases. As DNA, the CDR3 is TGTGCCAGCAGCGTAGGCAAGGGGGCTTACGAGCAGTACTTC. It translates to CASSVGKGAYEQYF.